This TCR beta chain was sequenced during a study of graft-versus-host responses after intestinal transplantation. In the study overall: All recipients were given anti-thymocyte globulin induction, and tacrolimus and steroids were then administered for roughly 3 years.

About this clone: Its antigen is unknown.

Produced via immunoSEQ multiplex PCR; TCRdb's table is partial and in-frame only. Of 130,000 to 150,000 clones listed, 92% are singletons. V gave up 0 bases and J gave up 3 bases, with 9 bases separating them. The length of the CDR3 is 14 residues. Germline CDR1 is MGHRA and CDR2 is YSYEKL. The receptor's source is a human donor who received an intestinal transplant. The rearrangement links TRBV4-1 to TRBJ2-7; unclear D gene. The sequencing used unstimulated CD4+ T cells sorted from spleen or lymph node cells, collected before intestinal transplant. DNA for the CDR3: TGCGCCAGCAGCCAAGAAGGACGGAGCTACGAGCAGTACTTC. Its protein is CASSQEGRSYEQYF.